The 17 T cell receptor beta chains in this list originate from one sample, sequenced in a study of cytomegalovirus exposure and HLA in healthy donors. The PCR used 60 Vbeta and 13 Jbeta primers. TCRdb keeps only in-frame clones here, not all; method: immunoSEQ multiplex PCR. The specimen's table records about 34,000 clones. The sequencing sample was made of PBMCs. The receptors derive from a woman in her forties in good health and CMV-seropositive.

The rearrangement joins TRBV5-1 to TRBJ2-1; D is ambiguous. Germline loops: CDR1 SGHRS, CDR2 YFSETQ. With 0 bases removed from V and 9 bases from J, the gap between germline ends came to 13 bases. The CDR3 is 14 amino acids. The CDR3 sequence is CASSLEVAHSEQFF. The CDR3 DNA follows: TGCGCCAGCAGCTTGGAGGTCGCGCACAGTGAGCAGTTCTTC.

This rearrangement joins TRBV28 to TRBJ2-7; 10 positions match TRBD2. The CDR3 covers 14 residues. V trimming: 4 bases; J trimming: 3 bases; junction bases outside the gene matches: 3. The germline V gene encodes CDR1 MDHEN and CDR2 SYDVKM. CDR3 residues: CASSYLAGVYEQYF. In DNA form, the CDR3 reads TGTGCCAGCAGTTACCTAGCGGGAGTCTACGAGCAGTACTTC.

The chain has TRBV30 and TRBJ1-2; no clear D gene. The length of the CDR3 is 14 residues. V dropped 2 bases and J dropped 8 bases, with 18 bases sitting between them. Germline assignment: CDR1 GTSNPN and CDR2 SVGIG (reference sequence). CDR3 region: CAWSPKYPSGGYTF. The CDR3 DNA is TGTGCCTGGAGTCCCAAATACCCCTCAGGCGGCTACACCTTC. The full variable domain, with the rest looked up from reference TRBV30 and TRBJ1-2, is SQTIHQWPATLVQPVGSPLSLECTVEGTSNPNLYWYRQAAGRGLQLLFYSVGIGQISSEVPQNLSASRPQDRQFILSSKKLLLSDSGFYLCAWSPKYPSGGYTFGSGTRLTVV.

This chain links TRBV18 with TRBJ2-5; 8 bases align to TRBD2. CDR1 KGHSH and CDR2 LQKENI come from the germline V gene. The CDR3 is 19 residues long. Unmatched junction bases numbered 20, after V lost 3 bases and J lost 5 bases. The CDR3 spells CASSPKGSGKNPFGETQYF. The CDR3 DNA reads TGTGCCAGCTCACCTAAGGGTAGCGGGAAAAATCCTTTCGGGGAGACCCAGTACTTC.

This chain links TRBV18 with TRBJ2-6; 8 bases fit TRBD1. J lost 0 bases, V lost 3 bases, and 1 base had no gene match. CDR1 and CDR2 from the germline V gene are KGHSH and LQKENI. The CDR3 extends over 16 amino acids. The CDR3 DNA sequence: TGTGCCAGCTCACCTACAGGGGGCTCTGGGGCCAACGTCCTGACTTTC. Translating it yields CASSPTGGSGANVLTF.

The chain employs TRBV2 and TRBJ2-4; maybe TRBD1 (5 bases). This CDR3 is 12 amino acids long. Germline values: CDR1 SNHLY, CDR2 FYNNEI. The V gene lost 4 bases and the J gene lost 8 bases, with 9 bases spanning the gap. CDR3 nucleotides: TGTGCCAGCAGTGGTCTAGGGGACATTCAGTACTTC. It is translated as CASSGLGDIQYF.

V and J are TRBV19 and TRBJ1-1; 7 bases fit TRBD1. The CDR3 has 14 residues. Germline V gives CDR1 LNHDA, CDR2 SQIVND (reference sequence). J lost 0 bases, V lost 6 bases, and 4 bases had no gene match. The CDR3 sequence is CASRRQGMNTEAFF. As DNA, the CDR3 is TGTGCCAGTAGGCGACAGGGTATGAACACTGAAGCTTTCTTT.

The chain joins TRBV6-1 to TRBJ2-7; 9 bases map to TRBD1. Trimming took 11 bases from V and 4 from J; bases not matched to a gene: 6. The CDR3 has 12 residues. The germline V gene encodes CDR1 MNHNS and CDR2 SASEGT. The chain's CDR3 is CAVSGTGYEQYF. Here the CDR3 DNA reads TGTGCCGTCTCCGGGACAGGGTACGAGCAGTACTTC.

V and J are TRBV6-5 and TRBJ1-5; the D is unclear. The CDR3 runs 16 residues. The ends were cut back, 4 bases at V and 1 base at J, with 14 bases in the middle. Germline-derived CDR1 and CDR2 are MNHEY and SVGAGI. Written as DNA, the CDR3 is TGTGCCAGCAGTTTAGCGGCTCCGAGGAGCAATCAGCCCCAGCATTTT. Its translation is CASSLAAPRSNQPQHF.

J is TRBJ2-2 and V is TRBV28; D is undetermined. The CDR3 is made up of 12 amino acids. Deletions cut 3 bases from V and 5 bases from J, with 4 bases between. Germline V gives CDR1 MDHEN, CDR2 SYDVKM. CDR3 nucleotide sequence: TGTGCCAGCAGTTTCTATACCGGGGAGCTGTTTTTT. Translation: CASSFYTGELFF.

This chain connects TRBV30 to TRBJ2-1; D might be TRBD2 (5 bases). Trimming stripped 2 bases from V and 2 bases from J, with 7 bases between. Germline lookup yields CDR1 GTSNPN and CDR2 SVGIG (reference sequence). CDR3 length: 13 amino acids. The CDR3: CAWSPGTYNEQFF. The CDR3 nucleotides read TGTGCCTGGAGTCCCGGGACCTACAATGAGCAGTTCTTC.

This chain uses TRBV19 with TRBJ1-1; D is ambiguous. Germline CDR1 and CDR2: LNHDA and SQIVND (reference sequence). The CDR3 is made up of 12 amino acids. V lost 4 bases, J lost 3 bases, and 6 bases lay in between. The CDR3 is CASSRSDTEAFF. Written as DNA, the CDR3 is TGTGCCAGTAGTAGGTCGGACACTGAAGCTTTCTTT. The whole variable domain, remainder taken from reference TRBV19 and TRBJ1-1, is DGGITQSPKYLFRKEGQNVTLSCEQNLNHDAMYWYRQDPGQGLRLIYYSQIVNDFQKGDIAEGYSVSREKKESFPLTVTSAQKNPTAFYLCASSRSDTEAFFGQGTRLTVV.

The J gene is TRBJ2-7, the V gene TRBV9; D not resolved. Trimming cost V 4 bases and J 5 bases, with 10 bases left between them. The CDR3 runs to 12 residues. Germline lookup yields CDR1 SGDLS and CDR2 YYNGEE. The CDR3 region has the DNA TGTGCCAGCAGCAGCGTAGCAGACGAGCAGTACTTC. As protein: CASSSVADEQYF.

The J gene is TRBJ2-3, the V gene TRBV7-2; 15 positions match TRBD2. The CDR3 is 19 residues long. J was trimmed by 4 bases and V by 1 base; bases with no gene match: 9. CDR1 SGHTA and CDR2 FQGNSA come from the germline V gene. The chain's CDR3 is CASSLVRTSGRARPDTQYF. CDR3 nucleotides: TGTGCCAGCAGCTTAGTCAGGACTAGCGGGAGGGCCAGACCAGATACGCAGTATTTT.

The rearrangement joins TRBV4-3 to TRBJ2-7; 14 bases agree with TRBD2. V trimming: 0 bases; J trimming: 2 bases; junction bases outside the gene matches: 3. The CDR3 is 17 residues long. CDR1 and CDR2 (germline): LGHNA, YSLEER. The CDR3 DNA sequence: TGCGCCAGCAGCCAAGAGGGACTAGCGGGAGCCCCCTACGAGCAGTACTTC. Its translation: CASSQEGLAGAPYEQYF.

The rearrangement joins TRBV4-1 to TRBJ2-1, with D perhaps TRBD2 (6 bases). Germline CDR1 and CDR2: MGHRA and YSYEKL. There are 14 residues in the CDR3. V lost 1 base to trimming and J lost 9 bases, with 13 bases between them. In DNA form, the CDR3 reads TGCGCCAGCAGCCAAGTGAAGGCGGGGATTGAGCAGTTCTTC. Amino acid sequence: CASSQVKAGIEQFF.

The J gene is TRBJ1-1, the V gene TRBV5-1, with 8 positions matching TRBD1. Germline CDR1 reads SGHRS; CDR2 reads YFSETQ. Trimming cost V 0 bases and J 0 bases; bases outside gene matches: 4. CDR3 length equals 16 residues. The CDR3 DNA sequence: TGCGCCAGCAGCTTGGACAGGGGGTACGTGAACACTGAAGCTTTCTTT. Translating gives CASSLDRGYVNTEAFF.